This TCR beta chain was retrieved from a study of blood T cell repertoires in COVID-19. In the authors' methods: Reference gene primer amplification yielded estimated nucleated cell counts. TCRdb keeps only in-frame clones here, not all; method: immunoSEQ multiplex PCR. Clone size and the V and J calls come from that table; the DNA yielded D and trimming. The sample carries a few hundred thousand clones, approximately 81% recorded once. This receptor was obtained from a woman aged 18 to 35 with acute or convalescent COVID-19. The sequencing sample was made of peripheral blood.

DNA for the CDR3: TGTGCCAGCAGCGATTGGACATTAGATAGCTACACCTTC. Protein product: CASSDWTLDSYTF. The chain has TRBV12-3 or TRBV12-4 and TRBJ1-2; a possible D gene is TRBD1 (5 bases). The CDR3 extends over 13 amino acids. Trimming left V 6 bases short and J 9 bases short, with 17 bases between.